This T cell receptor beta chain was documented in a study of T-cell memory formation after mild COVID-19. Germline assignment: CDR1 SGHTA and CDR2 FQGNSA. CDR3 length equals 15 residues. General study results and limits: CD4+ contracting clones lay mainly in CM and EM, CD8+ ones in EMRA.

This clonotype was seen more than once but under ten times. Its matching antigen is unknown. A read error may produce the germline difference seen at one junction end. TCRdb recomputed calls from the 5' RACE reads with MiXCR, one row per CDR3 protein. The sample has around 450,000 distinct CDR3 sequences; 20% to 30% are singletons. The chain joins TRBV7-2 to TRBJ2-1, with 10 positions matching TRBD2. The TCR sequence derives from an adult woman who had mild COVID-19 (a few samples of this study predate the infection). Cell type and time point are not known. Specimen: PBMCs or a T cell subset sorted from them (not recorded which). CDR3 residues: CASSVAGGRLDEQFF. For the CDR3, the DNA is TGTGCCAGCAGCGTAGCGGGGGGTAGATTGGATGAGCAGTTCTTC.